A single sample is the source of the 18 T cell receptor beta chains below, sequenced in a study of blood T cell repertoires in COVID-19. This table comes from immunoSEQ multiplex PCR, and its TCRdb copy is limited to in-frame clones, with some not included. The table shows more than 9,000 clones, with 85% to 90% occurring only once. Sequences were obtained from peripheral blood. The receptors originated from a woman in her sixties with active COVID-19.

This chain links TRBV10-1 with TRBJ1-1; D gene unclear. Germline loops: CDR1 WNHNN, CDR2 SYGVQD (reference sequence). The CDR3 runs to 14 residues. Trimming removed 6 bases at V and 5 bases at J, with 16 bases between. CDR3 sequence reads: CASSLTVSGTEAFF. As DNA, the CDR3 is TGCGCCAGCAGCCTCACGGTTTCGGGGACTGAAGCTTTCTTT.

V and J are TRBV5-1 and TRBJ2-7, with 8 nucleotides matching TRBD1. CDR1 and CDR2 from the germline V gene are SGHRS and YFSETQ. J lost 2 bases, V lost 6 bases, and 13 bases had no gene match. CDR3 length: 16 amino acids. CDR3 sequence (DNA): TGCGCCAGCAACCAGGACGCAGGGGGCAGCGCCTACGAGCAGTACTTC. This translates into CASNQDAGGSAYEQYF.

This clone was counted a single time. V and J are TRBV9 and TRBJ1-1; 9 bases map to TRBD1. CDR1 and CDR2 from the germline V gene are SGDLS and YYNGEE. V shed 4 bases and J 10 bases; nucleotides not matched to a gene: 14. The CDR3 runs 15 residues. Written as DNA, the CDR3 is TGTGCCAGCAGCCCCCGAGTGGGACAGGGATTTACAGCTTTCTTT. Its translation is CASSPRVGQGFTAFF.

The J gene is TRBJ2-1, the V gene TRBV4-1; tentatively, D is TRBD2 (7 bases). Germline V CDR1 and CDR2: MGHRA, YSYEKL. CDR3 length: 17 residues. V lost 0 bases, J lost 2 bases, and 14 bases lay in between. This CDR3 is CASSQDLGGATYNEQFF. CDR3 bases: TGCGCCAGCAGCCAAGATCTGGGGGGGGCCACCTACAATGAGCAGTTCTTC.

V is TRBV5-4 and J is TRBJ1-2, with a possible D match to TRBD1 (6 bases). The germline V and J ends were trimmed by 5 bases and 4 bases, with 12 bases remaining between them. The CDR3 contains 13 residues. Germline CDR1 is SGHNT and CDR2 is YYREEE (reference sequence). This chain's CDR3 is CASSLGGSYGYTF. The CDR3 bases are TGTGCCAGCAGTTTAGGGGGTAGCTATGGCTACACCTTC.

In nucleotides, the CDR3 is TGTGCCAGCAGCCCGACAGGGCGCGAAACACTCTCTGGAAACACCATATATTTT. Protein: CASSPTGRETLSGNTIYF. The chain joins TRBV3-1 (or the pseudogene TRBV3-2) to TRBJ1-3; 7 positions match TRBD1. Losses at the gene ends were 4 bases for V and 0 bases for J; bases not matched to a gene: 12. Germline-derived CDR1 and CDR2 are LGHDT and YNNKEL (reference sequence). There are 18 residues in the CDR3.

The chain joins TRBV6-5 to TRBJ2-7; D gene ambiguous. The V and J ends lost 6 bases and 0 bases respectively, with 6 bases between them. The CDR3 totals 12 residues. Germline V lookup: CDR1 MNHEY, CDR2 SVGAGI. CDR3 sequence: CASSRSSYEQYV. The CDR3 DNA is TGTGCCAGCAGCCGGAGCTCCTACGAGCAGTACGTC.

The rearrangement joins TRBV15 to TRBJ1-2; 10 bases are shared with TRBD1. V was clipped by 4 bases and J by 8 bases; unmatched bases: 7. This CDR3 is 14 amino acids long. Germline-derived CDR1 and CDR2 are LNHNV and YYDKDF (reference sequence). CDR3 amino acids: CATSNRDRGLGYTF. CDR3 sequence (DNA): TGTGCCACCAGCAACCGGGACAGGGGATTAGGCTACACCTTC.

The J gene is TRBJ2-3, the V gene TRBV7-2; D remains unclear. Trimming stripped 4 bases from V and 5 bases from J, with 10 bases between. Germline V gene data show CDR1 as SGHTA and CDR2 as FQGNSA. This CDR3 is built from 13 residues. The CDR3 reads CASSSLREDTQYF. The CDR3 nucleotides read TGTGCCAGCAGCTCCCTAAGAGAAGATACGCAGTATTTT.

The genes are TRBV7-6 and TRBJ2-1; D not certain. Trimming stripped 7 bases from V and 0 bases from J, with 13 bases between. Per the germline V gene, CDR1 is SGHVS and CDR2 is FNYEAQ. This CDR3 spans 15 amino acids. The chain's CDR3 is CASTPQAGSYNEQFF. The CDR3 DNA reads TGTGCCAGCACCCCTCAAGCAGGCTCCTACAATGAGCAGTTCTTC.

The chain uses TRBV7-9 and TRBJ2-7; 8 nucleotides align to TRBD1. In germline, CDR1 is SEHNR, CDR2 FQNEAQ (reference sequence). Losses at the gene ends were 2 bases for V and 2 bases for J; bases not matched to a gene: 5. The CDR3 contains 15 residues. The CDR3 nucleotides are TGTGCCAGCAGCTTAACGGCAGGGGGCCCCTACGAGCAGTACGTC. The encoded protein is CASSLTAGGPYEQYV.

The chain carries TRBV12-3 or TRBV12-4 and TRBJ2-1; weak D call: TRBD2 (6 bases). V lost 6 bases and J 4 bases, leaving 10 bases between the germline ends. CDR3 length: 13 amino acids. In DNA, the CDR3 is TGTGCCAGCAGAACCCGGGAGTACAATGAGCAGTTCTTC. This gives the protein CASRTREYNEQFF.

The V call is TRBV5-1, the J call TRBJ1-3, with TRBD1 identical over 8 bases. Trimming took 4 bases from V and 0 from J; bases not matched to a gene: 3. This CDR3 contains 15 residues. Germline CDR1 reads SGHRS; CDR2 reads YFSETQ. CDR3 in DNA: TGCGCCAGCAGCCTGGGACAGGTCTCTGGAAACACCATATATTTT. Its protein is CASSLGQVSGNTIYF.

V is TRBV9 and J is TRBJ1-4; D is ambiguous. Germline CDR1 is SGDLS and CDR2 is YYNGEE. This CDR3 has 15 amino acids. The ends were cut back, 0 bases at V and 6 bases at J, with 12 bases in the middle. This chain's CDR3 is CASSVGLQRDEKLFF. The CDR3 DNA sequence: TGTGCCAGCAGCGTAGGACTGCAGAGGGATGAAAAACTGTTTTTT.

The chain has TRBV14 and TRBJ2-7, with 11 bases that match TRBD2. Germline V lookup: CDR1 SGHDN, CDR2 FVKESK. The V gene end was trimmed by 0 bases and the J gene end by 3 bases; junction bases not matched to a gene: 7. CDR3 size: 17 residues. The CDR3 DNA reads TGTGCCAGCAGCCAAGATCGCACTAGCGGGGGCCTCTACGAGCAGTACTTC. This encodes CASSQDRTSGGLYEQYF.

This rearrangement joins TRBV5-1 to TRBJ2-3; TRBD1 aligns across 11 bases. The V segment lost 4 bases and the J segment 8 bases; nucleotides outside the gene matches: 6. The germline V gene has CDR1 SGHRS and CDR2 YFSETQ. The CDR3 sequence is 14 residues long. The CDR3 protein is CASSRGQGETTQYF. The CDR3 bases are TGCGCCAGCAGCCGGGGACAGGGGGAGACTACGCAGTATTTT.

The chain joins TRBV25-1 to TRBJ2-2; maybe TRBD1 (5 bases). Trimming pared 4 bases from V and 5 bases from J, leaving 11 bases between. CDR1 is MGHDK and CDR2 is SYGVNS in the germline V gene. The CDR3 loop spans 14 amino acids. DNA of the CDR3: TGTGCCAGCAGTGGGCAGGGTTGGACCGGGGAGCTGTTTTTT. Its translation: CASSGQGWTGELFF.

This chain uses TRBV2 with TRBJ2-2; 8 nucleotides match TRBD2. This CDR3 comprises 15 residues. Germline V lookup: CDR1 SNHLY, CDR2 FYNNEI. The ends lost 7 bases at V and 4 bases at J; junction bases unmatched: 8. The CDR3 bases are TGTGCCAGCAACCCCGGGGGGGGCCTCACCGGGGAGCTGTTTTTT. Amino acids: CASNPGGGLTGELFF.